A single TCR beta chain is shown here with its context. Its antigen is still unknown. This sample stems from a study of vaccination and CD4 T cells after COVID-19. Sequencing of DNA taken from cultured CD4+ T cells relied on the Oncomine TCR Beta short-read assay. Cultured CD4+ T cells were the source of extracted genomic DNA. TCRdb re-called the PCR reads with MiXCR, one entry per CDR3 protein. The repertoire holds approximately 9,700 distinct CDR3 sequences, with approximately 26% as singletons. The treatment denotes: approximately nine-day PBMC culture with coronavirus spike peptide pools or control peptides (ViraFEST assay). Negative-selection isolation of CD4+ T cells was performed after around eleven days of culture. V lost 6 bases, J lost 2 bases, and 11 bases lay in between. The germline gives CDR1 MNHNS, CDR2 SASEGT. The CDR3 runs to 14 residues. Study results and caveats: Spike mono-reactivity was the property of 304 of 307 vaccine-specific clones in convalescent patients.

The gene calls are TRBV6-1 and TRBJ1-5, with a tentative D call TRBD1 (6 bases). Specimen: CD4+ T cells from blood, cultured in vitro, collected before SARS-CoV-2 vaccination. The TCR comes from a human donor who received a COVID-19 vaccine. In DNA form, the CDR3 reads TGTGCCAGCAGAACAGGGAATGGCAATCAGCCCCAGCATTTT. This codes for CASRTGNGNQPQHF.